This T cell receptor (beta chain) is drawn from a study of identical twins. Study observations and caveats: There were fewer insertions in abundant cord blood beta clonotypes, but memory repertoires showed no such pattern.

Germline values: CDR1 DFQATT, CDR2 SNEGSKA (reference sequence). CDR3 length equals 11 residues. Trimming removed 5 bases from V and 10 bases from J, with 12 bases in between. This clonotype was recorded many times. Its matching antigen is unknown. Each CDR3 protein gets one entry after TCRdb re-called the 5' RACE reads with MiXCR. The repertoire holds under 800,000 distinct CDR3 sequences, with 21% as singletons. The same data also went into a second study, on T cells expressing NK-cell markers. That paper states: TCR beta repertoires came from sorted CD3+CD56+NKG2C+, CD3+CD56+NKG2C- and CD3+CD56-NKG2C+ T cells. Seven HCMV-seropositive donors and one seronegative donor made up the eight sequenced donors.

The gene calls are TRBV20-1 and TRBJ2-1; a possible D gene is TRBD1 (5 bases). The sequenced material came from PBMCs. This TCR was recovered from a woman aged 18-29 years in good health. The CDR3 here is CSAPRHREQFF. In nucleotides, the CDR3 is TGCAGTGCTCCGCGACACAGGGAGCAGTTCTTC.